The 22 T cell receptor beta chains presented below share a single source sample, sequenced in a study of blood T cell repertoires in COVID-19. The method was immunoSEQ multiplex PCR; TCRdb's version includes in-frame clones alone and lacks a portion of them. The sample lists about 310,000 clones, roughly 84% occurring once. Sequencing used peripheral blood. The receptor source for this set is a man aged 50 to 59 with active or convalescent COVID-19.

The chain combines TRBV6-1 with TRBJ2-7; a weak D match, TRBD1 (6 bases). The CDR3 spans 15 residues. Germline V gene lookup returns CDR1 MNHNS and CDR2 SASEGT. With 1 base removed from V and 4 bases from J, the gap between germline ends came to 14 bases. This chain's CDR3 is CASSEGAGVRYEQYF. The CDR3 bases are TGTGCCAGCAGTGAAGGGGCAGGGGTACGGTACGAGCAGTACTTC.

This sequence joins TRBV4-3 and TRBJ2-2; D possibly corresponds to TRBD2 (6 bases). CDR1 and CDR2 from the germline V gene are LGHNA and YSLEER. V dropped 2 bases and J dropped 8 bases, with 12 bases sitting between them. The CDR3 is 14 amino acids. CDR3 sequence: CASSQSGPGGELFF. CDR3 bases: TGCGCCAGCAGCCAAAGCGGGCCCGGGGGGGAGCTGTTTTTT.

The gene calls are TRBV9 and TRBJ2-2, with 7 bases lining up with TRBD2. V lost 2 bases, J lost 6 bases, and 10 bases stayed unmatched. From germline, CDR1 is SGDLS and CDR2 YYNGEE. This CDR3 region has 16 residues. The CDR3 DNA reads as TGTGCCAGCAGCGTGGTTCCGGGGGGAGGATCCGGGGAGCTGTTTTTT. It yields the protein CASSVVPGGGSGELFF.

This chain uses TRBV24-1 with TRBJ1-2; D ambiguous. V lost 4 bases and J 5 bases, leaving 16 bases between the germline ends. In germline, CDR1 is KGHDR, CDR2 SFDVKD. This CDR3 contains 15 residues. In DNA form, the CDR3 reads TGTGCCACCAGTGACTCGTCGGCGGGAGTATATGGCTACACCTTC. Translation gives CATSDSSAGVYGYTF.

The chain combines TRBV28 with TRBJ2-7; 10 nucleotides agree with TRBD1. The CDR3 length is 18 residues. Trimming took 6 bases from V and 0 from J; bases not matched to a gene: 14. Germline V gives CDR1 MDHEN, CDR2 SYDVKM. The CDR3 is CASSQYRDRGKFSYEQYF. As DNA, the CDR3 is TGTGCCAGCAGCCAATACCGGGACAGGGGCAAATTCTCCTACGAGCAGTACTTC.

The rearrangement uses TRBV19 and TRBJ2-3, with D uncertain. Trimming removed 5 bases from V and 4 bases from J, with 22 bases in between. This CDR3 comprises 17 residues. Germline V lookup: CDR1 LNHDA, CDR2 SQIVND (reference sequence). The CDR3 sequence: CASSLRFSTDYADTQYF. The CDR3 DNA reads as TGTGCCAGTAGTCTTCGCTTTTCCACAGATTACGCAGATACGCAGTATTTT.

J is TRBJ1-2 and V is TRBV10-3; TRBD1 might be the D (6 bases). The length of the CDR3 is 15 residues. V was cut by 6 bases and J by 2 bases, with 16 bases left in between. Looked up from germline, CDR1 is ENHRY and CDR2 is SYGVKD. The DNA for the CDR3 is TGTGCCATCAGCGGACAGTTGGAGAGCAACTATGGCTACACCTTC. The encoded protein is CAISGQLESNYGYTF.

The rearrangement links TRBV3-1 (or the pseudogene TRBV3-2) to TRBJ1-2; TRBD1 aligns across 8 bases. The CDR3 runs to 16 residues. CDR1 and CDR2 from the germline V gene are LGHDT and YNNKEL (reference sequence). Germline trimming cut 4 bases from V and 8 bases from J; bases unmatched to any gene: 15. Here the CDR3 reads CASSPTSGQGSGGYTF. The CDR3 region has the DNA TGTGCCAGCAGCCCTACCTCCGGACAGGGTTCGGGGGGCTACACCTTC.

The chain links TRBV28 to TRBJ2-7, with D maybe TRBD1 (7 bases). The CDR3 runs to 14 residues. The ends were cut back, 7 bases at V and 4 bases at J, with 17 bases in the middle. Germline V gene data show CDR1 as MDHEN and CDR2 as SYDVKM. The CDR3 DNA sequence: TGTGCCAGCACCCCGGGGCAGGGGGGTTACGAGCAGTACTTC. Its translation: CASTPGQGGYEQYF.

The chain joins TRBV10-2 to TRBJ2-2, with 16 bases lining up with TRBD2. The V segment lost 7 bases and the J segment 1 base; nucleotides outside the gene matches: 6. Germline CDR1 is WSHSY and CDR2 is SAAADI. This CDR3 region has 18 residues. This CDR3 reads CASKSGLAGGLNTGELFF. The CDR3 DNA is TGCGCCAGCAAGTCGGGACTAGCGGGAGGGCTGAACACCGGGGAGCTGTTTTTT.

This chain connects TRBV19 to TRBJ2-5; a possible D gene is TRBD1 (6 bases). Germline V gene sequence: CDR1 LNHDA, CDR2 SQIVND (reference sequence). CDR3 length: 15 amino acids. Trimming removed 6 bases at V and 2 bases at J, with 16 bases between. The DNA for the CDR3 is TGTGCCAGTAGCCCCTACCCAGGACAGCAAGAGACCCAGTACTTC. Translated, it gives CASSPYPGQQETQYF.

This clone was seen a single time. In nucleotides, the CDR3 is TGTGCCAGCGGTACAGGGAACACTGAAGCTTTCTTT. Translation gives CASGTGNTEAFF. This sequence joins TRBV6-6 and TRBJ1-1; TRBD1 is a possible D gene (5 bases). The CDR3 runs 12 residues. CDR1 MNHNY and CDR2 SVGAGI come from the germline V gene (reference sequence). Trimming removed 8 bases from V and 1 base from J, with 8 bases in between.

The chain links TRBV12-3 or TRBV12-4 to TRBJ1-1; the D is unclear. The CDR3 loop spans 13 amino acids. The ends were cut back, 0 bases at V and 5 bases at J, with 7 bases in the middle. The CDR3 protein is CASSLASGTEAFF. The CDR3, as DNA: TGTGCCAGCAGTTTAGCCTCCGGGACTGAAGCTTTCTTT.

The J gene is TRBJ2-2, the V gene TRBV4-3, with TRBD1 matching over 7 bases. CDR3 length: 15 amino acids. V shed 0 bases, J shed 7 bases, and the junction held 5 bases outside the gene matches. Germline-derived CDR1 and CDR2 are LGHNA and YSLEER. CDR3 nucleotides: TGCGCCAGCAGCCAAGATCACAGGGGAAGCGGGGAGCTGTTTTTT. Amino acids: CASSQDHRGSGELFF.

The chain links TRBV5-5 to TRBJ2-1, with D maybe TRBD2 (5 bases). Trimming cost V 4 bases and J 8 bases, with 22 bases left between them. The CDR3 spans 16 residues. Germline lookup yields CDR1 SGHKS and CDR2 YYEKEE (reference sequence). CDR3 sequence: CASSGEPGQALHEQFF. The DNA for the CDR3 is TGTGCCAGCAGCGGGGAGCCGGGCCAGGCTCTCCATGAGCAGTTCTTC.

V and J are TRBV18 and TRBJ1-4, with D possibly being TRBD1 (6 bases). The CDR3 runs 17 residues. V shed 2 bases and J shed 2 bases, with 15 bases lying between them. CDR1 is KGHSH and CDR2 is LQKENI in the germline V gene. The CDR3, as DNA: TGTGCCAGCTCACCATCTAAGCAGGGGCCGACTAATGAAAAACTGTTTTTT. This translates into CASSPSKQGPTNEKLFF.

J is TRBJ2-3 and V is TRBV4-1, with 11 nucleotides matching TRBD2. V gave up 0 bases and J gave up 2 bases; unmatched junction bases: 13. The CDR3 extends over 20 amino acids. Germline V CDR1 and CDR2: MGHRA, YSYEKL. CDR3 region: CASSQDPGSGRAGVTDTQYF. In DNA, the CDR3 is TGCGCCAGCAGCCAAGACCCTGGTAGCGGGAGGGCCGGGGTCACAGATACGCAGTATTTT.

The DNA for the CDR3 is TGCAGCGTTGAATTACGACAGCACACTGAAGCTTTCTTT. It codes for CSVELRQHTEAFF. V gene TRBV29-1 combines with J gene TRBJ1-1; D is perhaps TRBD1 (5 bases). V lost 2 bases to trimming and J lost 3 bases, with 10 bases between them. The CDR3 is 13 residues long. Per the germline V gene, CDR1 is SQVTM and CDR2 is ANQGSEA.

The chain has TRBV2 and TRBJ2-1, with TRBD2 matching 9 bases. CDR3 length: 15 residues. The V gene end was trimmed by 1 base and the J gene end by 9 bases; junction bases not matched to a gene: 7. Per germline, CDR1 SNHLY and CDR2 FYNNEI. Here the CDR3 DNA reads TGTGCCAGCAGTGAAGGTAGCGGGAGTTTCGTTGAGCAGTTCTTC. This encodes CASSEGSGSFVEQFF.

The chain employs TRBV3-1 (or the pseudogene TRBV3-2) and TRBJ2-3, with 9 bases identical to TRBD2. The CDR3 runs to 18 residues. V lost 4 bases and J lost 2; bases outside the gene matches: 13. CDR1 LGHDT and CDR2 YNNKEL come from the germline V gene (reference sequence). Here the CDR3 reads CASSPDAFLAGATDTQYF. DNA of the CDR3: TGTGCCAGCAGCCCGGATGCCTTTTTAGCGGGAGCCACAGATACGCAGTATTTT.

A single count supports this clone. V usage is TRBV6-1 and J usage is TRBJ2-7; weak D call: TRBD1 (5 bases). The V gene lost 4 bases and the J gene lost 11 bases, with 21 bases spanning the gap. The CDR3 sequence is 14 residues long. In germline, CDR1 is MNHNS, CDR2 SASEGT. CDR3 bases: TGTGCCAGCAGTGCAGCCCCAGGGCGCGTTGGAGAGTACTTC. It yields the protein CASSAAPGRVGEYF.

The V and J genes are TRBV5-6 and TRBJ1-4; D may be TRBD1 (5 bases). This CDR3 is 15 amino acids long. V was cut by 3 bases and J by 3 bases, with 12 bases left in between. Per the germline V gene, CDR1 is SGHDT and CDR2 is YYEEEE. CDR3 loop: CASSSEGAANEKLFF. The CDR3 DNA sequence: TGTGCCAGCAGCTCCGAAGGGGCAGCTAATGAAAAACTGTTTTTT.